The clone carrying this TCR beta chain was detected only once. The table came from immunoSEQ multiplex PCR; TCRdb's copy has only in-frame clones and leaves some out. The repertoire consists of some 120,000 clones, with 88% occurring once and the leading ten covering roughly 1.4%. The sample is drawn from a study of cytomegalovirus exposure and HLA in healthy donors. V lost 3 bases and J lost 7, with 7 bases in between. Germline V CDR1 and CDR2: SGHVS, FQNEAQ. This CDR3 has 13 amino acids. Sequencing was done on a sample of PBMCs. The J gene is TRBJ1-6, the V gene TRBV7-8; D not resolved. This sequence originates from a man in his thirties or forties in good health and CMV-seronegative. The CDR3 DNA reads TGTGCCAGCAGCTTCAATTTCAATTCACCCCTCCACTTT. This encodes CASSFNFNSPLHF.